One and the same sample provided the 10 T cell receptor beta chains below, sequenced in a study of low-dose radiotherapy and immunotherapy resistance in tumors. Covering alpha and beta chains, TRAV- and TRBV-specific primers were used for the first-strand cDNA. TCRs were amplified for roughly 20 PCR cycles with a constant-region primer and V-primer adapter. MiXCR, run by TCRdb on the reads, gives a single entry per CDR3 protein. The table records tens of thousands of distinct CDR3 sequences, roughly 24% of them present only once. This sample's time point: before trial treatment. The sample consisted of PBMCs, taken before treatment. These receptors were collected from a male donor with prostate cancer.

The V call is TRBV7-2, the J call TRBJ1-2, with D unclear. CDR3 length: 14 amino acids. Between the trimmed V and J ends, which lost 5 bases and 0 bases, there was a span of 10 bases. The V gene's germline CDR1 is SGHTA and CDR2 FQGNSA. The CDR3 sequence: CASSRSPANYGYTF. The DNA for the CDR3 is TGTGCCAGCAGCCGGTCTCCAGCTAACTATGGCTACACCTTC.

This clonotype was observed many times. This rearrangement joins TRBV7-9 to TRBJ1-2; 8 bases match TRBD1. Germline V CDR1 and CDR2: SEHNR, FQNEAQ (reference sequence). The ends lost 6 bases at V and 7 bases at J; junction bases unmatched: 7. The length of the CDR3 is 13 residues. The CDR3 DNA reads TGTGCCAGCAGGAAGACAGGGGCTAGTGGCTACACCTTC. Protein product: CASRKTGASGYTF.

This clonotype has a handful of counts. The J gene is TRBJ2-1, the V gene TRBV12-3 or TRBV12-4; TRBD2 aligns across 7 bases. This CDR3 region has 14 residues. With 4 bases clipped from V and 9 bases from J, the junction kept 9 bases outside the gene matches. The CDR3 sequence is CASSSGGGRSEQFF. In DNA form, the CDR3 reads TGTGCCAGCAGTTCTGGGGGAGGGCGGAGTGAGCAGTTCTTC.

This clonotype occurred many times. This chain links TRBV19 with TRBJ2-3; 8 bases are a match to TRBD2. Germline trimming cut 7 bases from V and 4 bases from J; bases unmatched to any gene: 7. This CDR3 is 14 amino acids long. Looked up from germline, CDR1 is LNHDA and CDR2 is SQIVND (reference sequence). CDR3 sequence: CASTSSGSADTQYF. The CDR3 DNA reads as TGTGCCAGTACGTCAAGCGGGAGTGCAGATACGCAGTATTTT.

The gene calls are TRBV6-2 or TRBV6-3 and TRBJ2-3, with D perhaps TRBD2 (5 bases). Germline V gene lookup returns CDR1 MNHEY and CDR2 SVGEGT. This CDR3 is built from 11 residues. The V gene lost 5 bases and the J gene lost 6 bases, with 6 bases spanning the gap. The CDR3 is CASSDYDTQYF. The CDR3 DNA is TGTGCCAGCAGTGACTACGATACGCAGTATTTT.

This clonotype was observed many times. DNA of the CDR3: TGCAGCGTGGAGGTTGGTGGAGGATTCGACTATGGCTACACCTTC. It codes for CSVEVGGGFDYGYTF. This sequence joins TRBV29-1 and TRBJ1-2, with D unresolved. This CDR3 region has 15 residues. V was shortened by 6 bases and J by 3 bases, with 20 bases between the two germline ends. Germline V CDR1 and CDR2: SQVTM, ANQGSEA.

Ten or more counts support this clonotype. V is TRBV27 and J is TRBJ2-7; D not certain. The CDR3 sequence is 12 residues long. The V gene lost 5 bases and the J gene lost 0 bases, with 5 bases spanning the gap. Germline CDR1 is MNHEY and CDR2 is SMNVEV (reference sequence). CDR3 sequence: CASSKNSYEQYF. CDR3 bases: TGTGCCAGCAGTAAAAACTCCTACGAGCAGTACTTC.

In its sample, this clonotype was seen many times. The chain is built from TRBV3-1 and TRBJ2-7; possibly TRBD2 for D (6 bases). The V gene lost 1 base and the J gene lost 6 bases, with 10 bases spanning the gap. The V gene's germline CDR1 is LGHDT and CDR2 YNNKEL (reference sequence). The CDR3 extends over 13 amino acids. DNA of the CDR3: TGTGCCAGCAGCCAAGGTAGGAGGGGCGAGCAGTACTTC. Translating gives CASSQGRRGEQYF.

The table lists this clonotype with many counts. This rearrangement joins TRBV7-9 to TRBJ2-7, with a tentative D call TRBD2 (5 bases). Trimming left V 8 bases short and J 6 bases short, with 17 bases between. Germline V gene lookup returns CDR1 SEHNR and CDR2 FQNEAQ (reference sequence). There are 13 residues in the CDR3. CDR3 DNA: TGTGCCAGCGAAGTTGGCCATCGGGGCGAGCAGTACTTC. Its translation: CASEVGHRGEQYF.

There are many counts of this clonotype. The chain employs TRBV29-1 and TRBJ2-7; D is possibly TRBD1 or TRBD2 (5 bases each). Germline CDR1 reads SQVTM; CDR2 reads ANQGSEA. The CDR3 spans 12 residues. V was clipped by 6 bases and J by 4 bases, with 13 bases between them. The CDR3 nucleotides read TGCAGCGTGGCCTCGGGGACGTACGAGCAGTACTTC. This encodes CSVASGTYEQYF.